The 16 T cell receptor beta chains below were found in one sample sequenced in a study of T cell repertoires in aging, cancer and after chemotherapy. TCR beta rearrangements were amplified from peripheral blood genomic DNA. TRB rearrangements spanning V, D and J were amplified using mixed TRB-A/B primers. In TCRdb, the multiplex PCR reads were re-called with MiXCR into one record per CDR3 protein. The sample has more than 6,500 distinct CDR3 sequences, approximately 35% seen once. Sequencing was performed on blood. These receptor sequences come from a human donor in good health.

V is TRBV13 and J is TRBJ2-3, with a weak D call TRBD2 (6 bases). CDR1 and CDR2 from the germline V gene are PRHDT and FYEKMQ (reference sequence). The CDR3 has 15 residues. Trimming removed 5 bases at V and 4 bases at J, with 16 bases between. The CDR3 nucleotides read TGTGCCAGCAGCCAACTTTGGGGGGAGGCAGATACGCAGTATTTT. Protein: CASSQLWGEADTQYF.

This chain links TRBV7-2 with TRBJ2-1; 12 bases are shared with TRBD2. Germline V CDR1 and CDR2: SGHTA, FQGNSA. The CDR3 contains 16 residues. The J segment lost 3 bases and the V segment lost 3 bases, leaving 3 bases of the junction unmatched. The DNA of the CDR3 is TGTGCCAGCAGCTTCTCTAGCGGGAGGGGCTACAATGAGCAGTTCTTC. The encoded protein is CASSFSSGRGYNEQFF.

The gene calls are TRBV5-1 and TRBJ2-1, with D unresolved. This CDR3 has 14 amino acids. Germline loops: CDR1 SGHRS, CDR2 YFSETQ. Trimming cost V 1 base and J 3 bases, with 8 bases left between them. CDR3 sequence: CASSLTANYNEQFF. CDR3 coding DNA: TGCGCCAGCAGCTTGACAGCCAACTACAATGAGCAGTTCTTC. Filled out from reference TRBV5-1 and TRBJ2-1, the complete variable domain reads KAGVTQTPRYLIKTRGQQVTLSCSPISGHRSVSWYQQTPGQGLQFLFEYFSETQRNKGNFPGRFSGRQFSNSRSEMNVSTLELGDSALYLCASSLTANYNEQFFGPGTRLTVL.

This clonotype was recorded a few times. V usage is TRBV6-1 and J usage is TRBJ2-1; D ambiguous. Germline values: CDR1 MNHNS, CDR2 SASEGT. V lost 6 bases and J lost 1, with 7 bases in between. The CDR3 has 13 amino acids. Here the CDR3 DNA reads TGTGCCAGCAGAACAAGTTCCTACAATGAGCAGTTCTTC. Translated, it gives CASRTSSYNEQFF.

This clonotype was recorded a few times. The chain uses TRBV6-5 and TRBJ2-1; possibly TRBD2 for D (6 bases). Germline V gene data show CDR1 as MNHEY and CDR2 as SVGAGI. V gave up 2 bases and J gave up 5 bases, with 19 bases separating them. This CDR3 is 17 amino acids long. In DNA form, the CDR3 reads TGTGCCAGCAGTTACCGCAACCCAGCGGGCATCGACAATGAGCAGTTCTTC. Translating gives CASSYRNPAGIDNEQFF.

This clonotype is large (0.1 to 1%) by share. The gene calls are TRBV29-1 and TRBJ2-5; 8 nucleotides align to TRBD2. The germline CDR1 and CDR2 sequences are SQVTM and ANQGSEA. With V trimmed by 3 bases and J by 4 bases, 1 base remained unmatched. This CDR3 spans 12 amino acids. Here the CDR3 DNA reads TGCAGCGTTGACACTAGCGGAGAGACCCAGTACTTC. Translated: CSVDTSGETQYF.

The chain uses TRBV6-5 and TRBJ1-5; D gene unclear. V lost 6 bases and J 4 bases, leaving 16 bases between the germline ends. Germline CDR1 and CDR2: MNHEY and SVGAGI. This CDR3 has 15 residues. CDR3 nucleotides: TGTGCCAGCAGACTTCTCCCGGGTCGGAATCAGCCCCAGCATTTT. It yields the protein CASRLLPGRNQPQHF.

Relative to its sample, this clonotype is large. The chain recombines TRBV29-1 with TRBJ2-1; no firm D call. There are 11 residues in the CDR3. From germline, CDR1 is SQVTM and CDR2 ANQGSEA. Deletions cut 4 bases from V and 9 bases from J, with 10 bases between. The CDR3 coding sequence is TGCAGCGTTGGGATGGGCGGTGAGCAGTTCTTC. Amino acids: CSVGMGGEQFF.

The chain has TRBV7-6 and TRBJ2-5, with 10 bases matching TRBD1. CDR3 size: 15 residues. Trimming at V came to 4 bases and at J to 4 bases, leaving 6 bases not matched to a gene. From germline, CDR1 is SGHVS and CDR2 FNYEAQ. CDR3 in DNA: TGTGCCAGCAGCTCGGGACAGGGGAAAAGAGAGACCCAGTACTTC. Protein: CASSSGQGKRETQYF.

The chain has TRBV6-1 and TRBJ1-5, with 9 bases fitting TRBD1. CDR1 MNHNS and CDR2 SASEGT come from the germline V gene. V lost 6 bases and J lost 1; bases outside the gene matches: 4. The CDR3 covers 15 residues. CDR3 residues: CASRKGQGSNQPQHF. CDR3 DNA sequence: TGTGCCAGCAGAAAGGGACAGGGAAGCAATCAGCCCCAGCATTTT.

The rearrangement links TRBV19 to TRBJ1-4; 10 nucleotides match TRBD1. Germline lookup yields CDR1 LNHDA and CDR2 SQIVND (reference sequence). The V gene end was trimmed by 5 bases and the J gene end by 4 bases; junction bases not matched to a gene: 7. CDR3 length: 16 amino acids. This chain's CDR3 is CASSPHRTGGNEKLFF. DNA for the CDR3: TGTGCCAGTAGTCCCCACCGGACAGGGGGTAATGAAAAACTGTTTTTT.

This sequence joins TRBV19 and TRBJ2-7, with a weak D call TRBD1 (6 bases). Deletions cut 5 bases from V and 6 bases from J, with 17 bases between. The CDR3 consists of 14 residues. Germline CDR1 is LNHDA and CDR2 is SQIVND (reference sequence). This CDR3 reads CASSASGTPFEQYF. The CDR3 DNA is TGTGCCAGTAGTGCCTCCGGGACACCCTTCGAGCAGTACTTC.

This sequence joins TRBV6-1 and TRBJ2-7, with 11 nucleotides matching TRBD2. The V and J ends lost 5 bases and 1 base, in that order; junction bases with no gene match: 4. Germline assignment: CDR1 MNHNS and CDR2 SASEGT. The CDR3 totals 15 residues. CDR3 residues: CASSTLAGASYEQYF. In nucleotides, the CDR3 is TGTGCCAGCAGTACACTAGCGGGGGCTTCCTACGAGCAGTACTTC.

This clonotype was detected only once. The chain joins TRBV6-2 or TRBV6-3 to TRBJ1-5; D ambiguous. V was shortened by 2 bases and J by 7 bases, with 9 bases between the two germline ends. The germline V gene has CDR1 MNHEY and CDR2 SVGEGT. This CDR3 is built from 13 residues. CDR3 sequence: CASSYASEQPQHF. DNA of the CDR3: TGTGCCAGCAGTTACGCCAGTGAACAGCCCCAGCATTTT.

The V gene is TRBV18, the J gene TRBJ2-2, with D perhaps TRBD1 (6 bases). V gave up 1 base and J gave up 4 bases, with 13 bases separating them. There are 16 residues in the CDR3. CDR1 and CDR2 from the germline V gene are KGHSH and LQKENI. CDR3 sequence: CASSPQPQGSTGELFF. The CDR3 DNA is TGTGCCAGCTCACCACAGCCCCAGGGGTCCACCGGGGAGCTGTTTTTT. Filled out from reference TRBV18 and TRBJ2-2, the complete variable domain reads NAGVMQNPRHLVRRRGQEARLRCSPMKGHSHVYWYRQLPEEGLKFMVYLQKENIIDESGMPKERFSAEFPKEGPSILRIQQVVRGDSAAYFCASSPQPQGSTGELFFGEGSRLTVL.

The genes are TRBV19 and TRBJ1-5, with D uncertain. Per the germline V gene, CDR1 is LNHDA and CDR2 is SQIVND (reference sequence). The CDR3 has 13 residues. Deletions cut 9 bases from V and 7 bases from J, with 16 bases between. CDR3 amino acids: CASSLIEGQPQHF. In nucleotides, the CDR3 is TGTGCCAGCAGTTTAATTGAGGGCCAGCCCCAGCATTTT.